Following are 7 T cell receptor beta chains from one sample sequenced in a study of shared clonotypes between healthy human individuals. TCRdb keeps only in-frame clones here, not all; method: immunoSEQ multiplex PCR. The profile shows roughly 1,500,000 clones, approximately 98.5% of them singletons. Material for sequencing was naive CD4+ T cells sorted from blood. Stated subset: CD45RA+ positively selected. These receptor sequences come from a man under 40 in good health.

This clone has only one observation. CDR3 sequence reads: CASSKNTGNSYEQYF. CDR3 sequence (DNA): TGTGCCAGCAGCAAGAACACAGGGAACTCCTACGAGCAGTACTTC. This chain links TRBV5-6 with TRBJ2-7; maybe TRBD1 (6 bases). Germline lookup yields CDR1 SGHDT and CDR2 YYEEEE. The CDR3 spans 15 residues. Trimming left V 4 bases short and J 0 bases short, with 14 bases between.

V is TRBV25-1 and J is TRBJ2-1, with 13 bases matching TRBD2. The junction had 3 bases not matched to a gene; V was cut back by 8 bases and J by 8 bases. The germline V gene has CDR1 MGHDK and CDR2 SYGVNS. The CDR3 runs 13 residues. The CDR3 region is CASRTSGRYEQFF. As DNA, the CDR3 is TGTGCCAGCCGGACTAGCGGGAGATATGAGCAGTTCTTC.

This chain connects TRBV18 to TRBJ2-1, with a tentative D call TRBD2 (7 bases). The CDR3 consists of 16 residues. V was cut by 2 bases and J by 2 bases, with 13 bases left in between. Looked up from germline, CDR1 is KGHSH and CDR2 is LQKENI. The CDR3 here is CASSPFNGGPYNEQFF. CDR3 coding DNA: TGTGCCAGCTCACCATTCAACGGGGGGCCCTACAATGAGCAGTTCTTC. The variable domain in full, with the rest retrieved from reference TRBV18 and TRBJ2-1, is NAGVMQNPRHLVRRRGQEARLRCSPMKGHSHVYWYRQLPEEGLKFMVYLQKENIIDESGMPKERFSAEFPKEGPSILRIQQVVRGDSAAYFCASSPFNGGPYNEQFFGPGTRLTVL.

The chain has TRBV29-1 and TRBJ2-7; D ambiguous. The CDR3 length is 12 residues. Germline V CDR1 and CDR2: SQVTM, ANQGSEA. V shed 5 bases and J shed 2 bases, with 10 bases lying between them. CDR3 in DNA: TGCAGCGTTTCGGAGCGAGCCTACGAGCAGTACTTC. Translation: CSVSERAYEQYF.

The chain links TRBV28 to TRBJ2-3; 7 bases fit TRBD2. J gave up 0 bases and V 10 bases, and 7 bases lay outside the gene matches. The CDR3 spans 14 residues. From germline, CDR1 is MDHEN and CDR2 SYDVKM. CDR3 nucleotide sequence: TGTGCCAACCCCGCTAGCGGAAGCACAGATACGCAGTATTTT. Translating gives CANPASGSTDTQYF.

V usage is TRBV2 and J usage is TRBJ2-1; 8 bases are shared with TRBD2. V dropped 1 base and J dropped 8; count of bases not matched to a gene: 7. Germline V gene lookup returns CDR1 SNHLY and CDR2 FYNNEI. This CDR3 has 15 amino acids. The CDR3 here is CASSEGGRRLDEQFF. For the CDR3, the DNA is TGTGCCAGCAGTGAAGGCGGGAGGAGGTTAGATGAGCAGTTCTTC.

CDR3 region: CASSLQARGLSSYEQYF. Here the CDR3 DNA reads TGTGCCAGCAGCTTACAGGCCAGGGGGCTCTCTAGTTACGAGCAGTACTTC. The V gene is TRBV11-2, the J gene TRBJ2-7; 8 bases align to TRBD1. Per germline, CDR1 SGHAT and CDR2 FQNNGV. Unmatched junction bases numbered 13, after V lost 2 bases and J lost 4 bases. The CDR3 length is 17 residues.